The next 20 T cell receptor beta chains were all read from a single sample in a study of spatial heterogeneity in lung cancer. Time point here: sample taken at primary tumor resection. Sequencing of whole RNA from tumor, nontumor lung or frozen PBMC involved no sorting. TCRdb re-analysed the 5' RACE reads in MiXCR, keeping a single row per CDR3 protein. The sample has roughly 8,200 distinct CDR3 sequences, 7.8% seen once. The sequences come from PBMCs, collected at surgery. Source of these receptors: a female donor with early-stage non-small cell lung cancer.

This clonotype was recorded many times. The gene calls are TRBV6-4 and TRBJ1-1; no clear D. Germline CDR1 is MRHNA and CDR2 is SNTAGT. The CDR3 consists of 13 residues. Trimming removed 3 bases at V and 1 base at J, with 6 bases between. DNA of the CDR3: TGTGCCAGCAGTGATCAAGCGAACACTGAAGCTTTCTTT. It translates to CASSDQANTEAFF.

This clonotype has at least ten counts. The chain couples TRBV19 to TRBJ2-7, with D uncertain. Germline CDR1 LNHDA, CDR2 SQIVND (reference sequence). The CDR3 totals 14 residues. The V end was cut by 5 bases, the J end by 0 bases, with 11 bases between. CDR3 in amino acids: CASSSDIVSYEQYF. For the CDR3, the DNA is TGTGCCAGTAGTTCTGACATAGTCTCCTACGAGCAGTACTTC.

This clonotype was counted ten times or more. The rearrangement uses TRBV7-3 and TRBJ2-5; a possible D gene is TRBD2 (6 bases). Germline loops: CDR1 SGHTA, CDR2 FQGTGA. The CDR3 loop spans 13 amino acids. The V and J ends lost 5 bases and 5 bases respectively, with 12 bases between them. DNA for the CDR3: TGTGCCAGCAGCCGGAGGGCGGGGGAGACCCAGTACTTC. Encoded protein: CASSRRAGETQYF.

V is TRBV19 and J is TRBJ2-1, with D perhaps TRBD1 (5 bases). Germline-derived CDR1 and CDR2 are LNHDA and SQIVND (reference sequence). The CDR3 extends over 15 amino acids. V was shortened by 6 bases and J by 4 bases, with 16 bases between the two germline ends. The CDR3 coding sequence is TGTGCCAGTAGCCTCGAAGGGGCAGAGTACAATGAGCAGTTCTTC. It yields the protein CASSLEGAEYNEQFF.

This clonotype was recorded a few times. CDR3 nucleotides: TGTGCCAGCAGTCCTCTCTGGGGGAGTAGCACCGGGGAGCTGTTTTTT. It encodes CASSPLWGSSTGELFF. The V gene is TRBV12-3 or TRBV12-4, the J gene TRBJ2-2; TRBD1 or TRBD2 may be the D gene (5 bases each). The CDR3 sequence is 16 residues long. Trimming took 5 bases from V and 4 from J, leaving 17 bases between them.

This clonotype counts as large. The chain employs TRBV13 and TRBJ1-6, with 9 bases aligning to TRBD1. Germline CDR1 reads PRHDT; CDR2 reads FYEKMQ (reference sequence). V was clipped by 5 bases and J by 7 bases; unmatched bases: 6. The CDR3 is 15 residues long. CDR3 residues: CASSLKGQGNSPLHF. The CDR3, as DNA: TGTGCCAGCAGCCTGAAAGGACAGGGGAATTCACCCCTCCACTTT.

This clonotype was seen repeatedly, ten times or more. The rearrangement links TRBV7-8 to TRBJ2-1; 8 nucleotides line up with TRBD1. This CDR3 spans 14 amino acids. The V gene end was trimmed by 0 bases and the J gene end by 8 bases; junction bases not matched to a gene: 3. Germline lookup yields CDR1 SGHVS and CDR2 FQNEAQ. CDR3: CASSLASGGHEQFF. CDR3 sequence (DNA): TGTGCCAGCAGCTTAGCCTCAGGGGGCCATGAGCAGTTCTTC.

This clonotype was seen more than once but under ten times. This chain links TRBV6-2 or TRBV6-3 with TRBJ2-5; no firm D call. This CDR3 contains 12 residues. Germline loops: CDR1 MNHEY, CDR2 SVGEGT. Trimming stripped 3 bases from V and 4 bases from J, with 6 bases between. The CDR3 reads CASSYTGETQYF. CDR3 DNA: TGTGCCAGCAGTTATACGGGAGAGACCCAGTACTTC.

The rearrangement links TRBV2 to TRBJ2-7, with D hard to call. Per germline, CDR1 SNHLY and CDR2 FYNNEI. The CDR3 is made up of 11 amino acids. V shed 5 bases and J shed 4 bases, with 6 bases lying between them. CDR3 region: CASSKTYEQYF. CDR3 sequence (DNA): TGTGCCAGCAGTAAGACGTACGAGCAGTACTTC.

The sample holds many counts of this clonotype. The V gene is TRBV20-1, the J gene TRBJ2-1, with 7 bases lining up with TRBD2. V trimming: 1 base; J trimming: 8 bases; junction bases outside the gene matches: 8. This CDR3 has 14 residues. Germline V gene sequence: CDR1 DFQATT, CDR2 SNEGSKA (reference sequence). Written as DNA, the CDR3 is TGCAGTGCTAGAGCCTGGACTAGGGTCGATGAGCAGTTCTTC. Translation gives CSARAWTRVDEQFF.

At least ten counts were recorded for this clonotype. The chain employs TRBV12-3 or TRBV12-4 and TRBJ2-2; 8 nucleotides match TRBD2. V trimming: 6 bases; J trimming: 6 bases; junction bases outside the gene matches: 18. The CDR3 is 18 amino acids. The CDR3 region has the DNA TGTGCCAGCAGACCCGTGGAAGCGGGGGACCGCGCGGCCGGGGAGCTGTTTTTT. Amino acid sequence: CASRPVEAGDRAAGELFF.

By share, this clonotype ranks as hyperexpanded. V and J are TRBV6-5 and TRBJ1-5; TRBD1 is a possible D gene (5 bases). CDR1 is MNHEY and CDR2 is SVGAGI in the germline V gene. The CDR3 totals 16 residues. V was pared by 0 bases and J by 3 bases, with 12 bases between. CDR3 sequence (DNA): TGTGCCAGCAGTTACTCGGCGGGGGGGAACAATCAGCCCCAGCATTTT. It yields the protein CASSYSAGGNNQPQHF.

This chain joins TRBV14 and TRBJ2-5, with D unresolved. The ends were cut back, 0 bases at V and 7 bases at J, with 6 bases in the middle. The CDR3 totals 12 residues. Germline CDR1 reads SGHDN; CDR2 reads FVKESK. The CDR3 bases are TGTGCCAGCAGCCAAGATTCGGGGACCCAGTACTTC. Protein sequence: CASSQDSGTQYF.

By sample fraction, this clonotype is medium-sized. The chain recombines TRBV3-1 with TRBJ2-2, with unresolved D. Germline CDR1 is LGHDT and CDR2 is YNNKEL (reference sequence). This CDR3 is built from 14 residues. The V end was cut by 1 base, the J end by 6 bases, with 9 bases between. CDR3 region: CASSQGAGSGELFF. The CDR3, as DNA: TGTGCCAGCAGCCAAGGTGCAGGATCCGGGGAGCTGTTTTTT.

This clonotype has ten or more counts. The chain joins TRBV2 to TRBJ2-3; TRBD2 is a possible D gene (6 bases). V was clipped by 7 bases and J by 4 bases, with 12 bases between them. CDR1 and CDR2 (germline): SNHLY, FYNNEI. This CDR3 comprises 13 residues. Here the CDR3 DNA reads TGTGCCAGCACGGCCAGACTAGCAGATACGCAGTATTTT. Amino acids: CASTARLADTQYF.

In this sample, this clonotype turned up a few times. This chain joins TRBV10-2 and TRBJ2-5; D unclear. The CDR3 consists of 11 residues. Trimming removed 3 bases from V and 5 bases from J, with 4 bases in between. Germline assignment: CDR1 WSHSY and CDR2 SAAADI. In DNA form, the CDR3 reads TGCGCCAGCAGTGATCCGGAGACCCAGTACTTC. This translates into CASSDPETQYF.

This clonotype was counted ten times or more. The gene calls are TRBV7-7 and TRBJ1-1; weak D call: TRBD1 (5 bases). Germline CDR1 reads SSHAT; CDR2 reads FNYEAQ (reference sequence). The CDR3 covers 14 residues. V gave up 5 bases and J gave up 1 base, with 11 bases separating them. DNA of the CDR3: TGTGCCAGCAGCCCCACGAGGGGGAACACTGAAGCTTTCTTT. The encoded protein is CASSPTRGNTEAFF. Drawing the rest from reference TRBV7-7 and TRBJ1-1, the complete variable domain is GAGVSQSPRYKVTKRGQDVTLRCDPISSHATLYWYQQALGQGPEFLTYFNYEAQPDKSGLPSDRFSAERPEGSISTLTIQRTEQRDSAMYRCASSPTRGNTEAFFGQGTRLTVV.

The genes are TRBV7-9 and TRBJ2-7, with a weak D call TRBD2 (6 bases). The CDR3 has 15 amino acids. CDR1 and CDR2 (germline): SEHNR, FQNEAQ (reference sequence). The V end was cut by 5 bases, the J end by 4 bases, with 18 bases between. The CDR3 nucleotides are TGTGCCAGCAGCCCACCCGCCGGGGGTGAGTACGAGCAGTACTTC. Its translation: CASSPPAGGEYEQYF.

In its sample, this clonotype was seen many times. The chain recombines TRBV20-1 with TRBJ1-6; 7 positions agree with TRBD1. The CDR3 has 14 amino acids. The germline gives CDR1 DFQATT, CDR2 SNEGSKA (reference sequence). V was pared by 6 bases and J by 10 bases, with 12 bases of the junction left unmatched. The CDR3 DNA follows: TGCAGTGCCACCACAGGGGATGGATACTCACCCCTCCACTTT. It is translated as CSATTGDGYSPLHF.

This sequence joins TRBV6-1 and TRBJ2-3, with D tentatively TRBD2 (6 bases). Germline V gives CDR1 MNHNS, CDR2 SASEGT. Trimming stripped 6 bases from V and 5 bases from J, with 24 bases between. The CDR3 has 17 residues. CDR3 amino acids: CASRPSFSGFGVDTQYF. DNA for the CDR3: TGTGCCAGCAGGCCATCTTTTAGCGGCTTTGGTGTAGATACGCAGTATTTT.